A selection of T cell receptor beta chains follows, all from one sample in a study of cytomegalovirus exposure and HLA in healthy donors. Method: immunoSEQ multiplex PCR; TCRdb's copy keeps in-frame clones and lacks some. The table includes approximately 140,000 clones, around 78% detected once. The sequencing sample was made of PBMCs. These receptors were collected from a male donor in good health and CMV-seronegative. Both conserved end residues are part of each CDR3. The order of the fields is V gene, D gene, clone size, J gene, CDR3 protein, CDR3 DNA. D genes are given only for firm matches. Clone size is not always given. Where it is, it says once, few, many or a class for expanded clones.

TRBV7-9,NA,NA,TRBJ2-1,CASSLSGVQFF,TGTGCCAGCAGCTTATCGGGAGTGCAGTTCTTC
TRBV6-1,NA,NA,TRBJ2-7,CASPGLPIYEQYF,TGTGCCAGCCCGGGACTTCCAATTTACGAGCAGTACTTC
TRBV4-3,TRBD1,NA,TRBJ2-1,CASSQSTGGSTDEQFF,TGCGCCAGCAGCCAGTCAACAGGGGGCTCGACAGATGAGCAGTTCTTC
TRBV19,TRBD1,NA,TRBJ2-2,CASRKTGGLNTGELFF,TGTGCCAGCAGAAAAACAGGGGGACTGAACACCGGGGAGCTGTTTTTT
TRBV27,TRBD2,NA,TRBJ2-5,CASSYGAGKETQYF,TGTGCCAGCAGTTACGGAGCGGGAAAAGAGACCCAGTACTTC
TRBV5-1,NA,NA,TRBJ1-3,CASSLDLLGSSGNTIYF,TGCGCCAGCAGCTTGGATCTCTTGGGGAGCTCTGGAAACACCATATATTTT
TRBV23-1,TRBD1,NA,TRBJ2-3,CASSQPYPQTGGRMCTDTQYF,TGCGCCAGCAGTCAACCATATCCTCAGACAGGGGGCCGTATGTGCACAGATACGCAGTATTTT
TRBV27,NA,NA,TRBJ1-1,CASSGRLMNTEAFF,TGTGCCAGCAGCGGCAGACTCATGAACACTGAAGCTTTCTTT
TRBV19,NA,NA,TRBJ1-1,CASSILVWGPVENTEAFF,TGTGCCAGTAGTATCTTGGTTTGGGGGCCGGTAGAGAACACTGAAGCTTTCTTT
TRBV7-9,TRBD1,NA,TRBJ2-7,CASTGGDRGPVSSYEQYF,TGTGCCAGCACCGGGGGGGACAGGGGGCCGGTGAGTTCCTACGAGCAGTACTTC
TRBV19,TRBD2,NA,TRBJ2-3,CASSMGLAAPDTQYF,TGTGCCAGTAGTATGGGACTAGCGGCCCCAGATACGCAGTATTTT
TRBV6-6,TRBD2,NA,TRBJ2-1,CASSYAGGGNEQFF,TGTGCCAGCAGTTATGCGGGAGGGGGCAATGAGCAGTTCTTC
TRBV27,NA,NA,TRBJ2-5,CASSTYGEETQYF,TGTGCCAGCAGTACTTACGGGGAAGAGACCCAGTACTTC
TRBV7-3,TRBD2,NA,TRBJ2-7,CSSSPSGGNLYEQYF,TGTTCCAGCAGCCCTAGCGGGGGAAACCTCTACGAGCAGTACTTC
TRBV20-1,NA,NA,TRBJ2-5,CSAPVQETQYF,TGCAGTGCCCCGGTCCAAGAGACCCAGTACTTC
TRBV18,TRBD1,NA,TRBJ1-1,CASSRRDRGLVRTEAFF,TGTGCCAGCTCACGTCGGGACAGGGGGCTAGTGAGGACTGAAGCTTTCTTT
TRBV5-4,TRBD2,NA,TRBJ2-2,CASRPGGPAGELFF,TGTGCCAGCAGGCCGGGGGGGCCGGCCGGGGAGCTGTTTTTT
TRBV5-4,NA,once,TRBJ1-4,CASSSAGMEKLFF,TGTGCCAGCAGCTCCGCGGGTATGGAAAAACTGTTTTTT
TRBV21-1,NA,NA,TRBJ2-2,CASTSSKDQGGELFF,TGTGCCAGCACCTCCTCAAAAGATCAGGGAGGGGAGCTGTTTTTT
TRBV9,NA,NA,TRBJ1-2,CASRDSGRDGYTF,TGTGCCAGCAGGGATAGCGGGCGCGATGGCTACACCTTC
TRBV29-1,NA,NA,TRBJ1-1,CSVENKLNTEAFF,TGCAGCGTTGAGAACAAACTGAACACTGAAGCTTTCTTT
TRBV27,NA,NA,TRBJ2-7,CASSFRRSYEQYF,TGTGCCAGCAGTTTTAGGCGGAGCTACGAGCAGTACTTC
TRBV9,TRBD2,NA,TRBJ2-3,CASSQSSGGTDTQYF,TGTGCCAGCAGCCAATCTAGCGGCGGGACAGATACGCAGTATTTT
TRBV9,TRBD1,NA,TRBJ1-4,CASSVQGAEKLFF,TGTGCCAGCAGCGTACAGGGGGCGGAAAAACTGTTTTTT
TRBV19,TRBD1,NA,TRBJ2-7,CASSVRQGSYEQYF,TGTGCCAGTAGTGTGCGACAGGGGAGTTACGAGCAGTACTTC
TRBV30,NA,NA,TRBJ2-7,CAWSGNPYEQYF,TGTGCCTGGAGCGGGAATCCTTACGAGCAGTACTTC
TRBV19,TRBD1,NA,TRBJ1-4,CASSMGQGATRDF,TGTGCCAGTAGTATGGGCCAGGGGGCAACCAGGGATTTT
TRBV5-1,NA,NA,TRBJ1-1,CASSLAGMNTEAFF,TGCGCCAGCAGCTTGGCCGGGATGAACACTGAAGCTTTCTTT
TRBV30,NA,NA,TRBJ2-1,CAWSPDYQGGVRFF,TGTGCCTGGAGTCCAGACTACCAGGGGGGTGTCAGGTTCTTC
TRBV4-3,TRBD1,NA,TRBJ2-1,CASRIGQGISGEQFF,TGCGCCAGCAGGATCGGACAGGGGATTAGTGGTGAGCAGTTCTTC
TRBV9,NA,NA,TRBJ1-5,CASSQGPNQPQHF,TGTGCCAGCAGCCAGGGTCCGAATCAGCCCCAGCATTTT
TRBV10-1,TRBD1,NA,TRBJ2-7,CASSGPGQGTGEQYF,TGCGCCAGCAGTGGCCCGGGACAGGGTACGGGCGAGCAGTACTTC